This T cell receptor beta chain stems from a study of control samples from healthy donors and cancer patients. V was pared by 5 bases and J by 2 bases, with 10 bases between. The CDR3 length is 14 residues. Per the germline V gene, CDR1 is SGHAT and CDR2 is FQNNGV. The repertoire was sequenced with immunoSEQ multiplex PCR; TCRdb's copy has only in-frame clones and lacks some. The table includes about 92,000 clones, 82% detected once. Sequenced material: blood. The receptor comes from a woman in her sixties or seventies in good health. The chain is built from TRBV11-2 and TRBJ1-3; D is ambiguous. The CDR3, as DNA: TGTGCCAGCAGCATCGACTCTACTGGAAACACCATATATTTT. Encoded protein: CASSIDSTGNTIYF.